Shown below are 14 T cell receptor beta chains from a single sample sequenced in a study of T cell changes during pregnancy in multiple sclerosis. TCRdb's table, derived via immunoSEQ multiplex PCR, lists solely in-frame clones and lacks some. Of roughly 90,000 clones in the sample, 80% to 95% were seen once. Here the sequenced sample was peripheral blood, taken before pregnancy. Receptor source: a female donor with multiple sclerosis, enrolled in a pregnancy study.

The rearrangement uses TRBV2 and TRBJ1-2; D is unclear. This CDR3 comprises 12 residues. Looked up from germline, CDR1 is SNHLY and CDR2 is FYNNEI. V was trimmed by 3 bases and J by 8 bases, leaving 10 bases between them. The CDR3 DNA sequence: TGTGCCAGCAGTGAGAGGGCCCGCGGCTACACCTTC. It translates to CASSERARGYTF.

The V gene is TRBV2, the J gene TRBJ2-5; perhaps TRBD2 as D (6 bases). The V gene's germline CDR1 is SNHLY and CDR2 FYNNEI. V shed 7 bases and J shed 1 base, with 13 bases lying between them. The CDR3 consists of 14 residues. The CDR3 DNA reads as TGTGCCAGCACTCAGACTAGGTCCCAAGAGACCCAGTACTTC. It is translated as CASTQTRSQETQYF.

The genes are TRBV28 and TRBJ2-3; 7 bases line up with TRBD2. This CDR3 comprises 15 residues. Per the germline V gene, CDR1 is MDHEN and CDR2 is SYDVKM. Trimming removed 6 bases from V and 1 base from J; junction bases left unmatched: 7. The CDR3 bases are TGTGCCAGCAGCCGTGGGAGGGGACGCACAGATACGCAGTATTTT. Protein product: CASSRGRGRTDTQYF.

V usage is TRBV5-5 and J usage is TRBJ1-6; D unresolved. Germline lookup yields CDR1 SGHKS and CDR2 YYEKEE (reference sequence). The CDR3 covers 17 residues. V lost 0 bases, J lost 0 bases, and 10 bases lay in between. This chain's CDR3 is CASSLAQQSSYNSPLHF. The CDR3 DNA reads as TGTGCCAGCAGCTTGGCACAGCAGAGCTCCTATAATTCACCCCTCCACTTT.

Worth noting for this clone: The same CDR3 is also encoded by other DNA sequences in this sample. The chain carries TRBV19 and TRBJ1-1, with 8 nucleotides matching TRBD1. From germline, CDR1 is LNHDA and CDR2 SQIVND (reference sequence). The V and J ends lost 2 bases and 1 base, in that order; junction bases with no gene match: 0. There are 14 residues in the CDR3. The CDR3: CASSIQGANTEAFF. The CDR3 DNA reads TGTGCCAGTAGTATACAGGGGGCGAACACTGAAGCTTTCTTT.

The DNA of the CDR3 is TGTGCCAGCAGCTTCGCCAGGGATCAGCCCCAGCATTTT. The encoded protein is CASSFARDQPQHF. V gene TRBV7-2 combines with J gene TRBJ1-5; D might be TRBD1 (5 bases). The CDR3 is 13 residues long. The germline CDR1 and CDR2 sequences are SGHTA and FQGNSA. The V end was cut by 3 bases, the J end by 5 bases, with 8 bases between.

This clone has only a few counts. The chain combines TRBV7-9 with TRBJ1-1; 11 nucleotides match TRBD1. Germline V CDR1 and CDR2: SEHNR, FQNEAQ (reference sequence). The CDR3 runs to 16 residues. V was clipped by 5 bases and J by 0 bases; unmatched bases: 5. In DNA, the CDR3 is TGTGCCAGCAGCGCCGGGACAGGGGGTTTGAACACTGAAGCTTTCTTT. Translating it yields CASSAGTGGLNTEAFF.

As DNA, the CDR3 is TGTGCCAGCAGTGATAATACCGGGACAGGGGGCGGTCGGGGCTACACCTTC. Protein product: CASSDNTGTGGGRGYTF. The J gene is TRBJ1-2, the V gene TRBV25-1, with 12 positions matching TRBD1. Trimming removed 3 bases from V and 8 bases from J; junction bases left unmatched: 13. The CDR3 sequence is 17 residues long. The V gene's germline CDR1 is MGHDK and CDR2 SYGVNS.

The chain joins TRBV7-2 to TRBJ1-5; TRBD1 matches at 9 bases. Germline CDR1 SGHTA, CDR2 FQGNSA. This CDR3 contains 17 residues. V shed 1 base, J shed 4 bases, and the junction held 8 bases outside the gene matches. CDR3 residues: CASSLGDRVLGNQPQHF. The CDR3 DNA reads as TGTGCCAGCAGCTTAGGGGACAGGGTATTAGGAAATCAGCCCCAGCATTTT. Filled out from reference TRBV7-2 and TRBJ1-5, the complete variable domain reads GAGVSQSPSNKVTEKGKDVELRCDPISGHTALYWYRQSLGQGLEFLIYFQGNSAPDKSGLPSDRFSAERTGGSVSTLTIQRTQQEDSAVYLCASSLGDRVLGNQPQHFGDGTRLSIL.

V usage is TRBV7-3 and J usage is TRBJ2-2; tentative D call: TRBD1 (5 bases). V lost 2 bases and J 6 bases, leaving 13 bases between the germline ends. The CDR3 is 15 amino acids. Germline loops: CDR1 SGHTA, CDR2 FQGTGA. The CDR3 sequence: CASSLLQGAAGELFF. CDR3 coding DNA: TGTGCCAGCAGCTTATTGCAGGGCGCGGCCGGGGAGCTGTTTTTT.

This sequence joins TRBV7-9 and TRBJ2-7, with TRBD1 matching over 9 bases. This CDR3 region has 17 residues. V trimming: 5 bases; J trimming: 3 bases; junction bases outside the gene matches: 14. Germline CDR1 and CDR2: SEHNR and FQNEAQ (reference sequence). CDR3 sequence reads: CASSIPPGQGRFYEQYF. CDR3 nucleotide sequence: TGTGCCAGCAGCATCCCTCCCGGACAGGGGCGCTTCTACGAGCAGTACTTC.

The V gene is TRBV2, the J gene TRBJ1-2; 7 bases match TRBD1. V lost 10 bases and J lost 7; bases outside the gene matches: 9. Per germline, CDR1 SNHLY and CDR2 FYNNEI. The CDR3 sequence is 12 residues long. CDR3 sequence: CAILTGPTGYTF. CDR3 DNA sequence: TGTGCCATACTGACAGGGCCGACTGGCTACACCTTC.

This chain connects TRBV6-1 to TRBJ2-7; 7 bases agree with TRBD2. The CDR3 contains 17 residues. The germline gives CDR1 MNHNS, CDR2 SASEGT. The V gene end was trimmed by 2 bases and the J gene end by 2 bases; junction bases not matched to a gene: 12. In nucleotides, the CDR3 is TGTGCCAGCAGTGAAACACCTCCCGGGGGGAATGCCTACGAGCAGTACTTC. As protein: CASSETPPGGNAYEQYF.

V is TRBV5-4 and J is TRBJ1-2, with a weak D call TRBD1 (6 bases). V lost 0 bases and J 0 bases, leaving 6 bases between the germline ends. CDR1 and CDR2 from the germline V gene are SGHNT and YYREEE (reference sequence). The CDR3 has 14 residues. The CDR3 reads CASSLDRANYGYTF. The DNA of the CDR3 is TGTGCCAGCAGCTTGGACAGGGCTAACTATGGCTACACCTTC.